This TCR beta chain was sequenced for a study of T cells expressing NK-cell markers (dated by TCRdb to 2019 to 2021). At the level of the whole study: Three sorted T-cell subsets (CD3+CD56+NKG2C+, CD3+CD56+NKG2C- and CD3+CD56-NKG2C+) from seven to nine donors had their TCR beta-chain repertoires profiled. Illumina HiSeq 2000/2500, MiSeq or NextSeq was used to sequence libraries as 2 x 150 bp reads. Of the eight sequenced donors, seven were found to be HCMV-seropositive and one was found to be HCMV-seronegative. The study sequenced eight donors, all healthy volunteers chosen at random: three men and five women. What the authors observed across the whole study: Those dominant clonotypes were again the most abundant among CD3+CD56-NKG2C+ cells in a handful of donors, at about 28.3-60.1%. Whether the expanded NKG2C-expressing T cell clones were specific for HCMV antigens remained unclear. For about 6 donors, the dominant CD3+CD56+NKG2C+ clonotypes were among the top 10 CD8+ clonotypes and accounted for roughly 1.0-8% of CD8+ T cells.

A commercial ELISA kit detecting HCMV-specific IgG in serum was used to determine HCMV serostatus. Peripheral blood mononuclear cells were isolated from blood by Ficoll density gradient centrifugation. This sample was sequenced with an Illumina HiSeq 2000. TCR beta cDNA libraries were prepared using 5'RACE template switching, which introduced a universal primer site and unique molecular identifiers. Priming for cDNA synthesis came from the TCR beta constant segment, and two successive PCR amplification steps followed. As for the original processing: MIGEC was used to demultiplex reads and group reads by UMI, and MiTCR was used to assemble and quantify clonotypes. To exclude erroneous sequences, only TCR cDNA sequences supported by at least two reads were retained. The tcR package was used for downstream repertoire analysis, with clonotypes matched between fractions based on CDR3 nucleotide sequence plus V segment. VDJmatch was used to annotate antigen specificity against VDJdb, with one amino acid substitution allowed in CDR3. The reads were reprocessed in TCRdb, with one entry per CDR3 protein sequence and no accompanying DNA. Here the V and J calls rest on TCRdb's processing, not on the authors' analysis. Per the sample table, the count is about 370,000 distinct CDR3 sequences. Jointly, the top ten make up around 10% of the sample.

In regard to this clonotype: No antigen is known for it.

Based on the germline V gene, the CDR1 and CDR2 sequences are MGHRA and YSYEKL. The CDR3, cysteine through phenylalanine, is 17 amino acids long. The nucleotide record is missing. The TCR originated in a woman in her forties or fifties in good health. Donor details come from another sample of the same person, matched by shared clones. Material: blood T cells: a sorted CD56 or NKG2C T cell subset, CD4+ or CD8+ T cells, or bulk PBMC T cells (not recorded which). In this chain, TRBV4-1 is recombined with TRBJ2-5; TCRdb lists TRBD2, though no DNA is available to test this call. The encoded CDR3 is CASSQALVTMTRETQYF.